The rows below give T cell receptor beta chains drawn from one sample of a study of PD-1 blockade in classical Hodgkin lymphoma. The assay was immunoSEQ multiplex PCR, and TCRdb's table has in-frame clones only and misses some. The sample contains 100,000 to 130,000 clones, 70% to 90% of which appear only once. Sequenced here: peripheral blood mononuclear cells (PBMCs), sampled before the second cycle of nivolumab. All receptors come from a human donor with classical Hodgkin lymphoma. Both conserved end residues are part of each CDR3. The D gene is left open where the match is weak. Clone size is shown for a subset of rows, as once, few, many or a class of expanded clone.

TRBV19	.	.	TRBJ1-1	12	CASSIRGGEAFF	TGTGCCAGTAGTATCCGGGGGGGTGAAGCTTTCTTT
TRBV6-5	TRBD1	.	TRBJ1-2	14	CASKPTGGSYGYTF	TGTGCCAGCAAACCAACAGGGGGAAGCTATGGCTACACCTTC
TRBV4-1	TRBD2	.	TRBJ2-6	16	CASSQEGGSGANVLTF	TGCGCCAGCAGCCAAGAGGGGGGGTCTGGGGCCAACGTCCTGACTTTC
TRBV10-3	TRBD2	.	TRBJ2-7	13	CAARTSGSYEQYF	TGTGCCGCTCGGACTAGCGGCTCCTACGAGCAGTACTTC
TRBV19	TRBD2	.	TRBJ2-7	14	CASSTLAGSYEQYF	TGTGCCAGTAGTACCTTAGCGGGATCGTACGAGCAGTACTTC
TRBV5-6	TRBD1	.	TRBJ2-1	15	CASSLEGQPDNEQFF	TGTGCCAGCAGCTTGGAGGGACAGCCCGACAATGAGCAGTTCTTC
TRBV27	TRBD1	.	TRBJ1-3	17	CASSPQPGQGSGNTIYF	TGTGCCAGCAGTCCGCAGCCGGGACAGGGATCTGGAAACACCATATATTTT
TRBV5-1	.	.	TRBJ2-2	14	CASSSTTGAGELFF	TGCGCCAGCAGCTCGACGACGGGTGCCGGGGAGCTGTTTTTT
TRBV4-1	.	.	TRBJ2-5	16	CASSQENVAGQETQYF	TGCGCCAGCAGCCAAGAAAACGTCGCGGGCCAAGAGACCCAGTACTTC
TRBV10-2	TRBD2	once	TRBJ2-5	15	CASTESGTGQETQYF	TGCGCCAGCACGGAGAGCGGGACGGGACAAGAGACCCAGTACTTC
TRBV6-1	.	.	TRBJ2-5	13	CASHWRGQETQYF	TGTGCCAGCCACTGGAGGGGCCAAGAGACCCAGTACTTC
TRBV30	.	.	TRBJ1-4	15	CAWSVIRADNEKLFF	TGTGCCTGGAGTGTAATCAGGGCAGATAATGAAAAACTGTTTTTT
TRBV25-1	TRBD1	.	TRBJ2-7	14	CASSATGLGYEQYF	TGTGCCAGCAGTGCGACAGGGTTGGGGTACGAGCAGTACTTC
TRBV4-2	TRBD1	once	TRBJ1-2	16	CASSQVTTGRNYGYTF	TGTGCCAGCAGCCAAGTCACGACAGGGAGAAACTATGGCTACACCTTC
TRBV2	TRBD2	.	TRBJ2-7	14	CASSGTRESNEQYF	TGTGCCAGCAGCGGGACTAGGGAGTCAAACGAGCAGTACTTC
TRBV7-2	.	.	TRBJ2-3	15	CASSLNPRSTDTQYF	TGTGCCAGCAGCTTAAACCCGCGGAGCACAGATACGCAGTATTTT
TRBV28	.	.	TRBJ2-7	15	CASSWAGTRNYEQYF	TGTGCCAGCAGTTGGGCAGGGACCCGGAACTACGAGCAGTACTTC
TRBV2	.	.	TRBJ2-7	11	CASSRGRRKYF	TGTGCCAGCAGTAGAGGACGTAGGAAGTACTTC
TRBV11-2	.	.	TRBJ2-3	14	CASSAGVFTDTQYF	TGTGCCAGCTCAGCGGGCGTTTTCACAGATACGCAGTATTTT
TRBV18	TRBD1	.	TRBJ2-1	13	CASSPDRGDEQFF	TGTGCCAGCTCACCGGACAGGGGGGATGAGCAGTTCTTC
TRBV4-1	TRBD2	.	TRBJ2-2	15	CASSQPGLGAGELFF	TGCGCCAGCAGCCAGCCGGGACTAGGAGCCGGGGAGCTGTTTTTT
TRBV28	.	.	TRBJ1-3	18	CASSYPTLAGISGNTIYF	TGTGCCAGCAGTTACCCAACACTTGCAGGGATCTCTGGAAACACCATATATTTT
TRBV13	.	.	TRBJ2-3	15	CASRPPGTSTDTQYF	TGTGCCAGCAGGCCCCCGGGGACGAGCACAGATACGCAGTATTTT
TRBV19	TRBD1	.	TRBJ1-2	16	CASSPRGRELIYGYTF	TGTGCCAGTAGCCCTAGGGGGCGGGAACTTATCTATGGCTACACCTTC
TRBV7-2	TRBD1	.	TRBJ1-1	15	CASSSKRTGATEAFF	TGTGCCAGCAGCTCCAAGAGGACAGGCGCTACTGAAGCTTTCTTT
TRBV6-5	TRBD1	.	TRBJ1-4	13	CASRRQGEEKLFF	TGTGCCAGCCGCAGACAGGGAGAAGAAAAACTGTTTTTT
TRBV6-1	.	.	TRBJ1-4	14	CASSRQPANEKLFF	TGTGCCAGCAGTCGACAGCCTGCAAATGAAAAACTGTTTTTT
TRBV13	.	.	TRBJ1-1	13	CASSTFRNTEAFF	TGTGCCAGCAGTACGTTCCGGAACACTGAAGCTTTCTTT
TRBV6-1	TRBD1	few	TRBJ1-1	13	CASSGQGNTEAFF	TGTGCCAGCAGTGGACAGGGTAACACTGAAGCTTTCTTT
TRBV29-1	.	.	TRBJ2-5	16	CSVVQNRPRRQETQYF	TGCAGCGTTGTCCAAAACCGGCCTAGAAGACAAGAGACCCAGTACTTC
TRBV2	.	.	TRBJ2-1	12	CASRGDTLDVLF	TGTGCCAGCAGGGGGGACACCCTGGACGTTCTCTTC
TRBV11-2	.	.	TRBJ1-3	15	CASSFDTYSGNTIYF	TGTGCCAGCAGCTTCGACACCTACTCTGGAAACACCATATATTTT
TRBV19	.	.	TRBJ2-2	13	CASSGQYTGELFF	TGTGCCAGTAGTGGACAGTACACCGGGGAGCTGTTTTTT
TRBV27	.	.	TRBJ2-1	16	CASRWTGLDDYNEQFF	TGTGCCAGCAGATGGACGGGACTTGACGACTACAATGAGCAGTTCTTC
TRBV7-8	TRBD2	once	TRBJ2-2	15	CASSPRTSRTGELFF	TGTGCCAGCAGCCCGAGGACTAGCCGCACCGGGGAGCTGTTTTTT
TRBV27	.	.	TRBJ2-4	14	CASSLEGPRNIQYF	TGTGCCAGCAGTTTAGAGGGTCCGAGGAACATTCAGTACTTC
TRBV6-4	.	.	TRBJ1-1	14	CASSPTDMNTEAFF	TGTGCCAGCAGTCCGACAGACATGAACACTGAAGCTTTCTTT
TRBV2	.	.	TRBJ1-5	16	CASSKQGGGSNQPQHF	TGTGCCAGCAGTAAACAGGGAGGTGGAAGCAATCAGCCCCAGCATTTT
TRBV27	.	.	TRBJ1-1	13	CASSWGGVTEAFF	TGTGCCAGCAGTTGGGGGGGAGTCACTGAAGCTTTCTTT
TRBV28	.	.	TRBJ1-2	12	CASSRDPRGYTF	TGTGCCAGCAGTCGGGACCCTAGGGGCTACACCTTC
TRBV13	.	.	TRBJ2-2	12	CASSQGAGELFF	TGTGCCAGCAGTCAAGGGGCCGGGGAGCTGTTTTTT
TRBV18	TRBD1	.	TRBJ1-4	16	CASSQLQGAGSEKLFF	TGTGCCAGCTCACAACTTCAGGGGGCTGGTAGTGAAAAACTGTTTTTT
TRBV28	.	.	TRBJ1-5	11	CASGIAQPQHF	TGTGCCAGCGGGATAGCCCAGCCCCAGCATTTT
TRBV29-1	.	.	TRBJ1-4	11	CSARKDEKLFF	TGCAGCGCCCGGAAGGATGAAAAACTGTTTTTT
TRBV30	.	.	TRBJ2-1	13	CAWRPLIYNEQFF	TGTGCCTGGAGACCGTTGATATACAATGAGCAGTTCTTC
TRBV15	.	.	TRBJ2-1	16	CATSRDRTSSYNEQFF	TGTGCCACCAGCAGAGATCGTACGAGCTCCTACAATGAGCAGTTCTTC
TRBV5-1	.	.	TRBJ2-5	14	CASSLVGGQETQYF	TGCGCCAGCAGCTTGGTAGGGGGCCAAGAGACCCAGTACTTC
TRBV16	TRBD1	.	TRBJ1-2	13	CASSPGTGYGYTF	TGTGCCAGCAGCCCGGGGACAGGCTATGGCTACACCTTC
TRBV25-1	.	.	TRBJ2-3	13	CASGPWGTDTQYF	TGTGCCAGCGGGCCCTGGGGTACAGATACGCAGTATTTT